There are many counts of the clone carrying this T cell receptor beta chain. The antigen is not known. At one of its ends the junction is not consistent with the germline gene, which may arise from a read error. Methods used by the authors: A classifier of distant metastasis in papillary thyroid cancer was built from CDR3 differences (across clinicopathological groups). TCRdb re-analyzed the PCR reads using MiXCR. TCRdb's processing, not the authors', yielded these V and J calls. Of 25,000 to 40,000 clones in the sample, under 8% were seen once. Germline CDR1 SSHAT, CDR2 FNYEAQ (reference sequence). The CDR3 runs 14 residues. The sample belongs to a study of metastatic and nonmetastatic thyroid tumors. In the study overall: Where malignant and benign thyroid patients were concerned, repertoires were compared across blood and tumor or nodule tissue. Overall study findings and caveats: The study reportedly found significantly higher TCR beta diversity in malignant thyroid tumors than benign nodules, in blood and tumor.

Patients underwent thyroid surgery, and none had received any treatment before it. The sample consisted of blood. The TCR sequence derives from a female donor with papillary thyroid cancer or a benign thyroid nodule (not recorded which). Some clones in this sample may be carry-over from other donors' samples. V and J are TRBV7-7 and TRBJ1-6; D remains ambiguous. CDR3 amino acids: CASSIELGVGPLHF. Here the CDR3 DNA reads TGTGCTAGCAGCATCGAGCTGGGAGTAGGACCCCTCCACTTT. Looking up the rest from reference TRBV7-7 and TRBJ1-6 gives the full variable domain: GAGVSQSPRYKVTKRGQDVTLRCDPISSHATLYWYQQALGQGPEFLTYFNYEAQPDKSGLPSDRFSAERPEGSISTLTIQRTEQRDSAMYRCASSIELGVGPLHFGNGTRLTVT.